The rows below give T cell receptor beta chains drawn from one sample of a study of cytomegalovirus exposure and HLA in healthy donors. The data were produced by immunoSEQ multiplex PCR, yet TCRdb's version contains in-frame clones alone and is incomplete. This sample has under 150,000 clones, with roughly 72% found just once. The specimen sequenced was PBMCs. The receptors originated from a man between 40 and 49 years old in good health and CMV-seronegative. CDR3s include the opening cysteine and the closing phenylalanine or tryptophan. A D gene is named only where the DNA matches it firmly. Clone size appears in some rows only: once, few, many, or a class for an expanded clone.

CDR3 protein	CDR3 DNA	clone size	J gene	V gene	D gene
CASSVDDKLNEKLFF	TGTGCCAGCAGCGTAGACGACAAGCTAAATGAAAAACTGTTTTTT	.	TRBJ1-4	TRBV9	.
CATSSQGPAGQPQHF	TGTGCCACCAGCAGTCAGGGCCCCGCGGGACAGCCCCAGCATTTT	.	TRBJ1-5	TRBV15	.
CARSSNPGIAFF	TGTGCCAGAAGCTCCAACCCCGGGATCGCTTTCTTT	.	TRBJ1-1	TRBV5-3	.
CASSGDFNQPQHF	TGTGCCAGCAGTGGGGACTTCAATCAGCCCCAGCATTTT	.	TRBJ1-5	TRBV2	.
CASSPGTELTGELFF	TGTGCCAGCAGCCCCGGGACAGAATTAACCGGGGAGCTGTTTTTT	few	TRBJ2-2	TRBV6-6	TRBD1
CASSLLKPTGNTEAFF	TGCGCCAGCAGCTTACTTAAACCGACGGGGAACACTGAAGCTTTCTTT	.	TRBJ1-1	TRBV5-1	.
CASRLIISVGSYEQYF	TGTGCAAGTCGCTTAATTATCAGCGTAGGCTCCTACGAGCAGTACTTC	.	TRBJ2-7	TRBV12-2	.
CASSRGTGSFGGELFF	TGTGCCAGCAGCAGAGGGACAGGGAGTTTCGGCGGGGAGCTGTTTTTT	.	TRBJ2-2	TRBV6-4	TRBD1
CASSDERGGAETQYF	TGTGCCAGCAGTGATGAGCGGGGGGGCGCTGAGACCCAGTACTTC	.	TRBJ2-5	TRBV2	TRBD2
CASSYTSGTGGYEQYF	TGTGCCAGCAGTTACACCTCCGGGACAGGGGGCTACGAGCAGTACTTC	.	TRBJ2-7	TRBV6-5	TRBD1
CASSFYLGGSGNEQFF	TGTGCCAGCAGCTTTTATCTCGGCGGGAGCGGGAATGAGCAGTTCTTC	.	TRBJ2-1	TRBV7-2	TRBD2
CSVEAQGAGYGYTF	TGCAGCGTTGAAGCACAGGGGGCGGGCTATGGCTACACCTTC	once	TRBJ1-2	TRBV29-1	TRBD1
CASRMRGPGYTF	TGTGCCAGTAGAATGAGAGGGCCGGGCTACACCTTC	.	TRBJ1-2	TRBV19	.
CASSLELAVHNEQFF	TGCGCCAGCAGCTTGGAACTAGCGGTCCACAATGAGCAGTTCTTC	.	TRBJ2-1	TRBV5-1	TRBD2
CASSSLFNTEAFF	TGTGCCAGCAGCTCTCTTTTTAACACTGAAGCTTTCTTT	.	TRBJ1-1	TRBV5-5	.
CASSSSYRGGETQYF	TGCGCCAGCAGCTCATCATACCGCGGGGGAGAGACCCAGTACTTC	.	TRBJ2-5	TRBV5-1	TRBD2
CATSRDGGASYEQYF	TGTGCCACCAGCAGAGATGGCGGGGCCTCCTACGAGCAGTACTTC	once	TRBJ2-7	TRBV15	.
CALSTGEHGYTF	TGCGCCCTTTCCACAGGGGAGCATGGCTACACCTTC	.	TRBJ1-2	TRBV10-2	TRBD1
CASSPQGLAGNNEQFF	TGTGCCAGCAGCCCCCAGGGACTAGCGGGTAACAATGAGCAGTTCTTC	.	TRBJ2-1	TRBV5-6	TRBD2
CASWAVYGYTF	TGTGCCAGCTGGGCCGTATATGGCTACACCTTC	.	TRBJ1-2	TRBV6-6	.
CASSDPGGLDVF	TGTGCCAGCAGTGATCCAGGGGGGTTAGATGTCTTT	.	TRBJ1-1	TRBV28	TRBD1
CAARDSDSYNEQFF	TGTGCCGCAAGGGACAGCGACTCCTACAATGAGCAGTTCTTC	.	TRBJ2-1	TRBV10-3	TRBD1
CASSPPNSGGGGYNEQFF	TGTGCCAGCTCACCACCGAATAGCGGGGGTGGGGGTTACAATGAGCAGTTCTTC	.	TRBJ2-1	TRBV18	TRBD2